Listed here is a single TCR beta chain. This sample was taken from a study of blood T cell repertoires in COVID-19. V lost 6 bases and J lost 9; bases outside the gene matches: 14. Germline lookup yields CDR1 SEHNR and CDR2 FQNEAQ (reference sequence). CDR3 length: 15 amino acids. Sequencing was performed with immunoSEQ multiplex PCR; in TCRdb, only in-frame clones are kept and a portion is missing. This repertoire shows about 130,000 clones, about 72% found once; its top ten account for over 1.5%. Sequencing input: peripheral blood. This receptor was identified in a woman aged 70 to 79 with acute or convalescent COVID-19. The V gene is TRBV7-9, the J gene TRBJ1-1; 9 bases line up with TRBD1. CDR3 residues: CASSFPTGGNVKAFF. The CDR3 nucleotides read TGTGCCAGCAGTTTCCCGACAGGGGGTAATGTTAAAGCTTTCTTT.